A single TCR beta chain is shown here with its context. Its antigen is not identified. TCRdb re-analysed the reads in MiXCR, keeping a single row per CDR3 protein. The sample has around 900,000 distinct CDR3 sequences; around 29% are singletons. This entry is derived from a study of T cell repertoires in cytomegalovirus infection. Germline V gene lookup returns CDR1 SGHVS and CDR2 FNYEAQ. The V segment lost 5 bases and the J segment 7 bases; nucleotides outside the gene matches: 15. The CDR3 loop spans 16 amino acids. Here the sequenced sample was cultured CD8+ T cells from PBMCs, taken from culture after CMV antigen stimulation. This receptor was taken from a human donor in good health (CMV status not recorded). Some clones in this sample may be carry-over from other donors' samples. V and J are TRBV7-6 and TRBJ1-1; TRBD1 aligns across 8 bases. CDR3 protein: CASSGEGSGGRVEAFF. DNA for the CDR3: TGTGCCAGCAGCGGAGAGGGATCAGGGGGCAGGGTTGAAGCTTTCTTT. Looking up the rest from reference TRBV7-6 and TRBJ1-1 gives the full variable domain: GAGVSQSPRYKVTKRGQDVALRCDPISGHVSLYWYRQALGQGPEFLTYFNYEAQQDKSGLPNDRFSAERPEGSISTLTIQRTEQRDSAMYRCASSGEGSGGRVEAFFGQGTRLTVV.